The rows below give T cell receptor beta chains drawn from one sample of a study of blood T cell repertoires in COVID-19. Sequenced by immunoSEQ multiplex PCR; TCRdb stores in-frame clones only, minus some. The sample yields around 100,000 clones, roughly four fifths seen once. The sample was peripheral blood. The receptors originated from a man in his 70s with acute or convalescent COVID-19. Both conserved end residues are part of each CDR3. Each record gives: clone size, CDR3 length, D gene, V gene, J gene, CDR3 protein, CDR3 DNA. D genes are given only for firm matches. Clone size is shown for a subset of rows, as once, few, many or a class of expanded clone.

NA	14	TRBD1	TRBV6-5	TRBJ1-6	CASTTTGGNSPLHF	TGTGCCAGCACTACGACAGGGGGCAATTCACCCCTCCACTTT
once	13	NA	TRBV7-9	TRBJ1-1	CASSYGRGTEAFF	TGTGCCAGCAGCTACGGAAGGGGTACTGAAGCTTTCTTT
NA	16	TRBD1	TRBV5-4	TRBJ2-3	CASSFSDRGSIDTQYF	TGTGCCAGCAGCTTCTCCGACAGGGGTAGTATTGATACGCAGTATTTT
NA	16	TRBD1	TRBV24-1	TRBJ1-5	CATSDKGQGFNQPQHF	TGTGCCACCAGTGATAAGGGACAGGGATTCAATCAGCCCCAGCATTTT
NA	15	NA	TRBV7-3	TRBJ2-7	CASSPSGGRSYEQYF	TGTGCCAGCAGCCCAAGCGGAGGGCGCTCCTACGAGCAGTACTTC
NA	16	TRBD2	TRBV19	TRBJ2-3	CASKSHLAGLADTQYF	TGTGCCAGTAAAAGCCATCTAGCGGGGCTGGCAGATACGCAGTATTTT
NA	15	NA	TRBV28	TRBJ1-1	CASHGRGGSNTEAFF	TGTGCCAGCCACGGTCGGGGAGGTTCGAACACTGAAGCTTTCTTT
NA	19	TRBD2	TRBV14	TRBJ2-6	CASSPIGGLATSGANVLTF	TGTGCCAGCAGCCCGATCGGTGGACTAGCGACCTCTGGGGCCAACGTCCTGACTTTC
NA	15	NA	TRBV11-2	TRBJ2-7	CASSQSDGLPTEQYF	TGTGCCAGCAGCCAATCGGACGGACTTCCTACCGAGCAGTACTTC
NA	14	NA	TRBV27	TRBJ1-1	CASSAWGENTEAFF	TGTGCCAGCAGTGCCTGGGGAGAGAACACTGAAGCTTTCTTT
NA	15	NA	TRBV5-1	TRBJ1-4	CASSLVPLSSEKLFF	TGCGCCAGCAGCTTGGTCCCCCTTTCGTCCGAAAAACTGTTTTTT
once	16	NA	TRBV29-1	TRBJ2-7	CSDLVFTTRRLYEQYF	TGCAGCGACCTCGTATTCACCACCCGTAGACTCTACGAGCAGTACTTC
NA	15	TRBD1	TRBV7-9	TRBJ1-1	CASSPGDRANTEAFF	TGTGCCAGCAGCCCAGGGGACAGGGCGAACACTGAAGCTTTCTTT
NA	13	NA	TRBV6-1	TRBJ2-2	CASSETGPGELFF	TGTGCCAGCAGTGAAACAGGGCCCGGGGAGCTGTTTTTT
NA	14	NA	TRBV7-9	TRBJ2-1	CASSLGTDNNEQFF	TGTGCCAGCAGCTTGGGGACTGACAACAATGAGCAGTTCTTC
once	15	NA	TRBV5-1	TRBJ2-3	CASSLATVSTDTQYF	TGCGCCAGCAGCTTGGCCACAGTTAGCACAGATACGCAGTATTTT
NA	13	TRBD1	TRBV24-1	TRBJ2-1	CATGDSSYNEQFF	TGTGCCACCGGGGACAGCTCCTACAATGAGCAGTTCTTC